This entry describes one TCR beta chain. Its cognate antigen is unknown. A much larger clonotype is one base distant, so this may be a read error. This specimen comes from a study of molecular identifiers for immune sequencing clone quantification. Generation of bulk TCR libraries relied on previously described methods and listed TCR primers. TCRdb re-called the PCR reads through MiXCR, storing one row per CDR3 protein. The sample has approximately 500,000 distinct CDR3 sequences; 20% to 25% are singletons. Findings of the study overall: Highly expanded clone sizes could end up underestimated if a barcode were shared by identical TCR molecules.

Sequencing libraries of naive CD8 cells derived from roughly 20,000 to 1,000,000 sorted cells with 10%, 30% or 50% RNA. CD8+CD4-CCR7+CD45RA+ sorting gave the naive CD8 T cells. The CDR3 consists of 11 residues. Germline V gene data show CDR1 as SGHRS and CDR2 as YFSETQ. Trimming took off 4 bases at V and 10 bases at J, with 11 bases between the two ends. The chain has TRBV5-1 and TRBJ1-2; D ambiguous. Sample: naive CD8+ T cells from blood, with Jurkat cell RNA spiked in. Subset indicated: FACS-sorted CD8+CD4-CCR7+CD45RA+ naive T cells. The TCR comes from a human donor in good health. Some libraries in this study had Jurkat cell RNA spiked in. This CDR3 is CASSLTGDYTF. For the CDR3, the DNA is TGCGCCAGCAGCCTTACGGGCGACTACACCTTC.